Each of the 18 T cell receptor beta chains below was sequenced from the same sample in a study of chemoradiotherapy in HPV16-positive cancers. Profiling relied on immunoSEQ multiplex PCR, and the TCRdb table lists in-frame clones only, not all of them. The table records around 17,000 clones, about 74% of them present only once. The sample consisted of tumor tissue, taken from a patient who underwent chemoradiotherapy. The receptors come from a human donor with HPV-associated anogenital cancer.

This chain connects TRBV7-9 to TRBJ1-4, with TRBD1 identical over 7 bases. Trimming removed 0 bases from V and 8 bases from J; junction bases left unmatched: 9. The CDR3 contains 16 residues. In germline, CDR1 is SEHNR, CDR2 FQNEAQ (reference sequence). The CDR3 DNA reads TGTGCCAGCAGCTTAGCGACAGGGCCTATACGGGAAAAACTGTTTTTT. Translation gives CASSLATGPIREKLFF.

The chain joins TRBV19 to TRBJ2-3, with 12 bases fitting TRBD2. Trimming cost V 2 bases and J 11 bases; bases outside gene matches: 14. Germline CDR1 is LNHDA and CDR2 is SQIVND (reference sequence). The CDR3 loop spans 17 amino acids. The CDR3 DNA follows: TGTGCCAGTAGTATATTACTAGCGGGGGGCCAATCGATAGTGCAGTATTTT. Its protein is CASSILLAGGQSIVQYF.

CDR3 region: CASSLTIAGTGELFF. The CDR3 DNA sequence: TGTGCCAGCAGCTTAACCATCGCGGGCACCGGGGAGCTGTTTTTT. This chain links TRBV7-7 with TRBJ2-2; possibly TRBD2 for D (5 bases). In germline, CDR1 is SSHAT, CDR2 FNYEAQ (reference sequence). Deletions cut 2 bases from V and 4 bases from J, with 11 bases between. The CDR3 loop spans 15 amino acids.

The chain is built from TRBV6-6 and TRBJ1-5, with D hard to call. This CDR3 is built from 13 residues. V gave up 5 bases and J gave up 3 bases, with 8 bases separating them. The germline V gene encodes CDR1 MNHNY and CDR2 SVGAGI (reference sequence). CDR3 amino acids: CASSPTLNQPQHF. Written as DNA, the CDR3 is TGTGCCAGCAGTCCGACCCTCAATCAGCCCCAGCATTTT.

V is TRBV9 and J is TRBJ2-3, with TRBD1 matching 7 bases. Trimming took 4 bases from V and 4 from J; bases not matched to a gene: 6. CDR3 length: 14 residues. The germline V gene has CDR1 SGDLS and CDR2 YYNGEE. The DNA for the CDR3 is TGTGCCAGCAGCATCCGACAGGGATCAGATACGCAGTATTTT. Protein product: CASSIRQGSDTQYF. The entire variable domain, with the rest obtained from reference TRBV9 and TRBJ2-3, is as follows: DSGVTQTPKHLITATGQRVTLRCSPRSGDLSVYWYQQSLDQGLQFLIQYYNGEERAKGNILERFSAQQFPDLHSELNLSSLELGDSALYFCASSIRQGSDTQYFGPGTRLTVL.

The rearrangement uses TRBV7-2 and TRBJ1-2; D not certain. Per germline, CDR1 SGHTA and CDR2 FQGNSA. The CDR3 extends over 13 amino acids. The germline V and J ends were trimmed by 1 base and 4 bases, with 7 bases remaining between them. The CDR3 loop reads CASSLEPFYGYTF. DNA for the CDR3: TGTGCCAGCAGCTTAGAACCGTTCTATGGCTACACCTTC.

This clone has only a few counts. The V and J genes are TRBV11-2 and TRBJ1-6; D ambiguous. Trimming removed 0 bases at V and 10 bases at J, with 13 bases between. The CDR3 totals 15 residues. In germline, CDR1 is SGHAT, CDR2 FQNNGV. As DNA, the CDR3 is TGTGCCAGCAGCTTAGATAGTCAAGAACGGTCACCCCTCCACTTT. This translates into CASSLDSQERSPLHF.

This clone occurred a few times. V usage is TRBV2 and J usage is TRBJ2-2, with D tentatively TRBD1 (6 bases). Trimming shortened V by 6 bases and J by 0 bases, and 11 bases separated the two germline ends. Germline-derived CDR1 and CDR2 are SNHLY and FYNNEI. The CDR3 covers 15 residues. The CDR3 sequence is CASRGTPTNTGELFF. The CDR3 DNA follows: TGTGCCAGCAGGGGGACACCCACGAACACCGGGGAGCTGTTTTTT.

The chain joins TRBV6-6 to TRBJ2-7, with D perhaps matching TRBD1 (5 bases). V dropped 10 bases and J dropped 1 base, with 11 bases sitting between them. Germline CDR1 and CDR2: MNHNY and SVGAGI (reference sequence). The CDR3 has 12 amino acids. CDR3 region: CATRAGSYEQYF. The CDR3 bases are TGTGCCACCCGGGCAGGGTCCTACGAGCAGTACTTC.

The CDR3 region has the DNA TGTGCCAGCAGTCGAGGGGGGTCCTACAATGAGCAGTTCTTC. Its protein is CASSRGGSYNEQFF. The chain links TRBV27 to TRBJ2-1; D may correspond to TRBD1 or TRBD2 (6 bases each). Trimming took 5 bases from V and 1 from J, leaving 9 bases between them. Germline V gene sequence: CDR1 MNHEY, CDR2 SMNVEV (reference sequence). The CDR3 runs 14 residues.

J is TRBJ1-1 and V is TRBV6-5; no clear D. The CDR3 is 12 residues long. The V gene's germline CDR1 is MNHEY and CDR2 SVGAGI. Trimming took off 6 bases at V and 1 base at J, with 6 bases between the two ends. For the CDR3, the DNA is TGTGCCAGCAGCGATTGGAACACTGAAGCTTTCTTT. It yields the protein CASSDWNTEAFF.

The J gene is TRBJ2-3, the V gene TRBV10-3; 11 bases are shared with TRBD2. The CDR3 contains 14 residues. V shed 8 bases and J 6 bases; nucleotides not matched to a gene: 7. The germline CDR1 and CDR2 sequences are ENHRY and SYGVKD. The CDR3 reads CAIGTSGSIDTQYF. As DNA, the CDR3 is TGTGCCATCGGTACTAGCGGGAGTATCGATACGCAGTATTTT.

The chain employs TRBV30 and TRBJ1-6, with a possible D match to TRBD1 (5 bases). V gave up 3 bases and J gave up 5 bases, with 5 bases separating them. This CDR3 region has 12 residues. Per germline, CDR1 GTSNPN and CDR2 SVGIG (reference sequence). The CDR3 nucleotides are TGTGCCTGGAGGGGGGATAATTCACCCCTCCACTTT. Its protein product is CAWRGDNSPLHF.

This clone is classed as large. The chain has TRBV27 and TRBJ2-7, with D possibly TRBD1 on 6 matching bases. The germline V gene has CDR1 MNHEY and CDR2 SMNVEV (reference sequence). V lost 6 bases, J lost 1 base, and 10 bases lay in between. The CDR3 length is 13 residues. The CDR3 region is CASRDGTSYEQYF. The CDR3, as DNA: TGTGCCAGCAGAGATGGGACATCCTACGAGCAGTACTTC.

The chain's CDR3 is CASSELAEDTDTQYF. CDR3 DNA: TGTGCCAGCAGTGAACTAGCGGAGGACACAGATACGCAGTATTTT. This sequence joins TRBV2 and TRBJ2-3; 7 positions match TRBD2. The germline CDR1 and CDR2 sequences are SNHLY and FYNNEI. With V trimmed by 2 bases and J by 2 bases, 4 bases remained unmatched. The CDR3 spans 15 residues.

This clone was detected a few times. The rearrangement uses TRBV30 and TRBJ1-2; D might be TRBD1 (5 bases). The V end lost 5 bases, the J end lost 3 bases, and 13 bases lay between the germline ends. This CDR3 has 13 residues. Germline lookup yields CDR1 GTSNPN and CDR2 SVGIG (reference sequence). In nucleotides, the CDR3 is TGTGCCTGGTCCGCCTGGGGACACTATGGCTACACCTTC. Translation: CAWSAWGHYGYTF.

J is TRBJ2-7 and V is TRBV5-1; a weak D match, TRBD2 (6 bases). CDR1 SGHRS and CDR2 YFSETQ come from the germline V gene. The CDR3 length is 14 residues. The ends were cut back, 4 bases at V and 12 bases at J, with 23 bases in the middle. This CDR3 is CASSLGTFDSPPYF. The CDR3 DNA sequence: TGCGCCAGCAGCCTAGGGACTTTTGACTCCCCTCCGTACTTC.

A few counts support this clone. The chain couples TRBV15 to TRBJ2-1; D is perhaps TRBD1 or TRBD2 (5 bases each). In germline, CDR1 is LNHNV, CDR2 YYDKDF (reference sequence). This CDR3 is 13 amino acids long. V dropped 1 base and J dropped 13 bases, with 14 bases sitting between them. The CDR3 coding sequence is TGTGCCACCAGCAGAGTAGGGGACCGTCTTCAGTTCTTC. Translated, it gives CATSRVGDRLQFF.